The entry below describes one T cell receptor (beta chain). The sample belongs to a study of blood T cell repertoires in COVID-19. Germline V gives CDR1 LNHDA, CDR2 SQIVND (reference sequence). Between the trimmed V and J ends, which lost 8 bases and 5 bases, there was a span of 18 bases. The CDR3 consists of 14 residues. Produced via immunoSEQ multiplex PCR; TCRdb's table is partial and in-frame only. Counted here are 350,000 to 450,000 clones, around 87% occurring once; the ten biggest clones make up roughly 3.1%. V usage is TRBV19 and J usage is TRBJ1-1, with a tentative D call TRBD1 (5 bases). This receptor was taken from a human donor in a cohort sampled during active COVID-19. The sequenced sample was peripheral blood. This CDR3 is CASEMRGGGTEAFF. As DNA, the CDR3 is TGTGCCAGTGAGATGAGGGGAGGAGGGACTGAAGCTTTCTTT.